Below, one T cell receptor (beta chain) is given with its context. The entry originates in a study of blood T cell repertoires in COVID-19. Study-wide background: The analysed material was cDNA or gDNA that came from T cells, B-cell-depleted T cells, or PBMCs.

CDR1 MDHEN and CDR2 SYDVKM come from the germline V gene. This CDR3 comprises 14 residues. V lost 6 bases to trimming and J lost 5 bases, with 16 bases between them. Profiling relied on immunoSEQ multiplex PCR, and the TCRdb table lists in-frame clones only, not all of them. The sample holds 130,000 or so clones, about four fifths seen once. The specimen was peripheral blood. This rearrangement joins TRBV28 to TRBJ2-5; D possibly corresponds to TRBD1 (6 bases). The TCR was taken from a woman over 75 with acute or convalescent COVID-19. As DNA, the CDR3 is TGTGCCAGCAGGGGGACAAACCTAGAGGAGACCCAGTACTTC. Protein: CASRGTNLEETQYF.